The table lists the clone carrying this T cell receptor (beta chain) with a few counts. The antigen is undetermined. The entry originates in a study of T cell repertoires in cytomegalovirus infection. Study details: Public TCR beta signatures were indicative of both CMV infection and a matching HLA type. Findings and caveats of the study: HLA-C-restricted CMV clonotypes gave the most frequent clonotype in two of eight donors.

TCRdb fed the reads into MiXCR, producing one record per CDR3 protein. The repertoire holds hundreds of thousands of distinct CDR3 sequences, about 28% seen once, with 20% in the top ten. This receptor was obtained from a human donor in good health (CMV status not recorded). Some clones in this sample may be carry-over from other donors' samples. The material was cultured PBMCs, obtained from culture after CMV antigen stimulation.

The CDR3 nucleotides are TGCAGCGTTGAAGGGGGACTAGCGGGGAGCTCCTACAATGAGCAGTTCTTC. Translated, it gives CSVEGGLAGSSYNEQFF. The genes are TRBV29-1 and TRBJ2-1, with 13 bases identical to TRBD2. CDR3 size: 17 residues. CDR1 and CDR2 from the germline V gene are SQVTM and ANQGSEA. V was clipped by 1 base and J by 0 bases; unmatched bases: 3.